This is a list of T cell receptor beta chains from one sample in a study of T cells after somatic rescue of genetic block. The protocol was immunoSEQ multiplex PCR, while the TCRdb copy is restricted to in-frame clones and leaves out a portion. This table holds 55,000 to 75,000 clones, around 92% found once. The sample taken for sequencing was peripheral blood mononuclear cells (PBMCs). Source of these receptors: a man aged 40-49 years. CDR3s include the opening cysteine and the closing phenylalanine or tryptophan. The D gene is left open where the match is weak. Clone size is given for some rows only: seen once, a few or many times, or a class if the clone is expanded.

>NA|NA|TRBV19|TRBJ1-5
CASRQRSNQPQHF
TGTGCCAGTAGACAGAGAAGCAATCAGCCCCAGCATTTT
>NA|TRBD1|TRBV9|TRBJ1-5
CASSVGGGGNQPQHF
TGTGCCAGCAGCGTAGGAGGGGGCGGCAATCAGCCCCAGCATTTT
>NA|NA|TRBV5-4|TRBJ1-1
CASSLGQTTSNTEAFF
TGTGCCAGCAGCTTGGGGCAGACTACCTCGAACACTGAAGCTTTCTTT
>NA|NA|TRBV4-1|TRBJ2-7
CASSQTRTVTYEQYF
TGCGCCAGCAGCCAAACCCGGACCGTCACCTACGAGCAGTACTTC
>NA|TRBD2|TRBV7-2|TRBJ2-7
CASSQGGLAGSYEQYF
TGTGCCAGCAGCCAAGGAGGGCTAGCGGGCTCCTACGAGCAGTACTTC
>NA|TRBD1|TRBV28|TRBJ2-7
CASSLSDRDHEQYF
TGTGCCAGCAGTTTATCGGACAGGGACCACGAGCAGTACTTC
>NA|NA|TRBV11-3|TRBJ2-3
CASSSRAGDDTQYF
TGTGCCAGCAGCTCCAGGGCCGGGGATGATACGCAGTATTTT
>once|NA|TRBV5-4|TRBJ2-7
CASSLFGKGYEQYF
TGTGCCAGCAGCTTGTTCGGTAAGGGCTACGAGCAGTACTTC
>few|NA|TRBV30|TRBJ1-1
CAYTGAGTLRMTEAFF
TGTGCCTATACAGGCGCAGGGACCCTCAGAATGACTGAAGCTTTCTTT
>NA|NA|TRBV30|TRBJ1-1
CAWSVLRNTEAFF
TGTGCCTGGAGTGTCCTGAGAAACACTGAAGCTTTCTTT